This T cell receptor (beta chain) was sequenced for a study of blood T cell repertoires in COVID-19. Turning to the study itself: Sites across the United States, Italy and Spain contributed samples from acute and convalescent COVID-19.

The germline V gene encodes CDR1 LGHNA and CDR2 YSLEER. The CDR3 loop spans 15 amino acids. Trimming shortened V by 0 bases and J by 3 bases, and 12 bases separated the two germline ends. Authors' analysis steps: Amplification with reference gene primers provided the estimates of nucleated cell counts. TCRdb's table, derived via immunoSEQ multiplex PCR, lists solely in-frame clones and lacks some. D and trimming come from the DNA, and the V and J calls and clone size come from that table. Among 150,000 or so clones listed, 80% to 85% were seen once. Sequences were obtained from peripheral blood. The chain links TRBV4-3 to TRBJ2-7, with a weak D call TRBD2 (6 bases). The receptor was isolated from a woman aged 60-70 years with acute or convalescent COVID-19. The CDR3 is CASSQDRTTRYEQYF. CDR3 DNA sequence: TGCGCCAGCAGCCAAGACAGGACTACCCGCTACGAGCAGTACTTC.